These 24 T cell receptor beta chains originate from one sample sequenced in a study of T-cell reconstitution after alpha-beta-depleted transplantation in children. Unique molecular identifiers featured in how the TCRbeta library was prepared. Each CDR3 protein is one row after TCRdb ran MiXCR on the PCR reads. The sample includes around 490,000 distinct CDR3 sequences, around 10% of them seen just once. This specimen consisted of PBMCs, mostly from graft donor cells, obtained 180 days after TCRalphabeta/CD19-depleted stem cell transplant. These receptors originate from a female patient aged 2 to 10 who had a stem cell transplant for aplastic anemia, so the T cells may come from the graft donor.

The chain recombines TRBV18 with TRBJ2-1; 9 bases fit TRBD2. The junction had 10 bases not matched to a gene; V was cut back by 6 bases and J by 7 bases. The CDR3 covers 15 residues. Germline loops: CDR1 KGHSH, CDR2 LQKENI. The CDR3 is CASSLFDSGGNEQFF. The CDR3 DNA reads TGTGCCAGCTCCCTATTTGACAGCGGGGGGAATGAGCAGTTCTTC.

This clonotype was detected only a few times. This chain joins TRBV5-1 and TRBJ2-4; 10 bases agree with TRBD2. The CDR3 totals 21 residues. J was trimmed by 0 bases and V by 4 bases; bases with no gene match: 19. Germline V gene lookup returns CDR1 SGHRS and CDR2 YFSETQ. The CDR3 loop reads CASSLNFRLRAGGLAKNIQYF. DNA of the CDR3: TGCGCCAGCAGCCTAAATTTCCGCCTGAGAGCGGGAGGGTTAGCCAAAAACATTCAGTACTTC.

This clonotype came up a few times. V usage is TRBV4-2 and J usage is TRBJ1-5; 7 nucleotides agree with TRBD1. The CDR3 is 16 amino acids. Trimming at V came to 1 base and at J to 7 bases, leaving 10 bases not matched to a gene. Germline V CDR1 and CDR2: LGHNA, YNFKEQ. The CDR3 loop is CASSQVPGQYQQPQHF. The CDR3 nucleotides read TGTGCCAGCAGCCAAGTCCCGGGACAGTATCAACAGCCCCAGCATTTT.

The chain recombines TRBV29-1 with TRBJ2-5; D unresolved. With 5 bases removed from V and 4 bases from J, the gap between germline ends came to 11 bases. This CDR3 has 12 amino acids. CDR1 and CDR2 from the germline V gene are SQVTM and ANQGSEA. The CDR3 loop is CSVSSFRETQYF. For the CDR3, the DNA is TGCAGCGTTAGTAGCTTCCGAGAGACCCAGTACTTC.

This clonotype turned up a few times. The genes are TRBV4-3 and TRBJ2-3, with D possibly matching TRBD2 (5 bases). The CDR3 is 14 residues long. V was cut by 3 bases and J by 0 bases, with 7 bases left in between. The V gene's germline CDR1 is LGHNA and CDR2 YSLEER. The CDR3 DNA sequence: TGCGCCAGCAGCCAGGGAGTTAGCACAGATACGCAGTATTTT. It yields the protein CASSQGVSTDTQYF.

This clonotype has more than one count but fewer than ten. V usage is TRBV20-1 and J usage is TRBJ2-5, with TRBD2 matching over 13 bases. Germline CDR1 reads DFQATT; CDR2 reads SNEGSKA (reference sequence). The CDR3 has 17 amino acids. The V gene end was trimmed by 5 bases and the J gene end by 1 base; junction bases not matched to a gene: 10. CDR3 amino acids: CSADGTSGVGAQETQYF. CDR3 nucleotides: TGCAGTGCTGACGGGACTAGCGGGGTGGGGGCCCAAGAGACCCAGTACTTC.

The CDR3 nucleotides are TGTGCCAGCAGCTTAGCCGTTCCGGTGAACACTGAAGCTTTCTTT. It encodes CASSLAVPVNTEAFF. The V call is TRBV7-2, the J call TRBJ1-1, with D unclear. The CDR3 length is 15 residues. Per germline, CDR1 SGHTA and CDR2 FQGNSA. V was cut by 0 bases and J by 0 bases, with 8 bases left in between.

This clonotype was observed many times. The chain employs TRBV10-3 and TRBJ2-7; 8 bases are shared with TRBD2. CDR3 length: 15 amino acids. The V gene's germline CDR1 is ENHRY and CDR2 SYGVKD. Unmatched junction bases numbered 10, after V lost 3 bases and J lost 6 bases. The CDR3: CAISDPGGVRGEQYV. CDR3 coding DNA: TGTGCCATCAGTGACCCGGGGGGGGTCAGGGGCGAGCAGTACGTC.

V usage is TRBV7-9 and J usage is TRBJ2-7; D perhaps matches TRBD1 (5 bases). This CDR3 has 14 residues. Germline CDR1 is SEHNR and CDR2 is FQNEAQ (reference sequence). Trimming took 4 bases from V and 5 from J, leaving 15 bases between them. CDR3 sequence: CASSSQTVLDEQYV. The CDR3 DNA reads TGTGCCAGCAGCTCTCAGACAGTCTTGGACGAGCAGTACGTC.

Comments on this clonotype: A much larger clone differs by one base, so this may be a read error. The CDR3 nucleotides are TGTGCCAGCAGCCAGGAAGGACTGAACACCGGGGAGCTGTTTTTT. Translation: CASSQEGLNTGELFF. This chain joins TRBV6-1 and TRBJ2-2; D perhaps matches TRBD2 (5 bases). Germline V lookup: CDR1 MNHNS, CDR2 SASEGT. V was pared by 6 bases and J by 1 base, with 12 bases between. CDR3 length equals 15 residues.

This clonotype was seen repeatedly, ten times or more. The chain employs TRBV7-6 and TRBJ2-7; D ambiguous. Germline assignment: CDR1 SGHVS and CDR2 FNYEAQ. The CDR3 loop spans 15 amino acids. Trimming took off 3 bases at V and 2 bases at J, with 14 bases between the two ends. The CDR3 nucleotides read TGTGCCAGCAGCTTCCGCGGACCGCCTACCTACGAGCAGTACTTC. It translates to CASSFRGPPTYEQYF.

The table lists this clonotype with a few counts. This chain joins TRBV20-1 and TRBJ2-5, with 10 bases fitting TRBD2. Germline CDR1 DFQATT, CDR2 SNEGSKA (reference sequence). V shed 5 bases, J shed 2 bases, and the junction held 11 bases outside the gene matches. The CDR3 is made up of 16 amino acids. This CDR3 is CSAPTLAGWRQETQYF. The CDR3 region has the DNA TGCAGTGCTCCTACACTAGCGGGATGGAGACAAGAGACCCAGTACTTC.

V is TRBV29-1 and J is TRBJ2-3; D unclear. Germline CDR1 and CDR2: SQVTM and ANQGSEA. The CDR3 extends over 10 amino acids. The CDR3 reads CRNRTDTQYF. The CDR3 coding sequence is TGCCGCAATAGGACAGATACGCAGTATTTT.

The chain joins TRBV20-1 to TRBJ1-2; 9 bases match TRBD1. CDR3 size: 17 residues. Germline loops: CDR1 DFQATT, CDR2 SNEGSKA (reference sequence). V shed 5 bases, J shed 0 bases, and the junction held 13 bases outside the gene matches. CDR3 sequence: CSAHHRLQGAPNYGYTF. CDR3 DNA: TGCAGTGCTCACCACCGCCTACAGGGGGCGCCTAACTATGGCTACACCTTC.

The J gene is TRBJ2-1, the V gene TRBV19, with 7 bases that match TRBD2. This CDR3 region has 15 residues. Per the germline V gene, CDR1 is LNHDA and CDR2 is SQIVND (reference sequence). V lost 3 bases, J lost 1 base, and 3 bases stayed unmatched. Here the CDR3 reads CASSMAGLSYNEQFF. DNA for the CDR3: TGTGCCAGTAGTATGGCGGGACTATCCTACAATGAGCAGTTCTTC. Together with reference TRBV19 and TRBJ2-1, the CDR3 gives the full variable domain: DGGITQSPKYLFRKEGQNVTLSCEQNLNHDAMYWYRQDPGQGLRLIYYSQIVNDFQKGDIAEGYSVSREKKESFPLTVTSAQKNPTAFYLCASSMAGLSYNEQFFGPGTRLTVL.

This clonotype was picked up a small number of times. The CDR3 spells CASSQPGLAGSSNTGELFF. Here the CDR3 DNA reads TGCGCCAGCAGCCAACCGGGACTAGCGGGAAGTTCGAACACCGGGGAGCTGTTTTTT. This chain joins TRBV4-1 and TRBJ2-2; 13 positions match TRBD2. Germline CDR1 reads MGHRA; CDR2 reads YSYEKL. The V segment lost 2 bases and the J segment 0 bases; nucleotides outside the gene matches: 6. There are 19 residues in the CDR3.

This clonotype has ten or more counts. This chain links TRBV29-1 with TRBJ2-7; perhaps TRBD2 as D (6 bases). The germline V gene has CDR1 SQVTM and CDR2 ANQGSEA. The CDR3 loop spans 13 amino acids. Trimming shortened V by 1 base and J by 2 bases, and 9 bases separated the two germline ends. CDR3 in amino acids: CSVEGRVPYEQYF. The CDR3 coding sequence is TGCAGCGTTGAAGGGAGGGTTCCCTACGAGCAGTACTTC.

The chain recombines TRBV14 with TRBJ2-3; 8 bases match TRBD2. CDR1 is SGHDN, CDR2 FVKESK, per germline. There are 15 residues in the CDR3. Germline trimming cut 5 bases from V and 4 bases from J; bases unmatched to any gene: 8. CDR3 DNA sequence: TGTGCCAGCAGCTATAGCGGGACTAGGTCAGATACGCAGTATTTT. This encodes CASSYSGTRSDTQYF.

This clonotype was seen a single time. The chain uses TRBV20-1 and TRBJ2-1; no clear D. CDR1 and CDR2 (germline): DFQATT, SNEGSKA (reference sequence). The CDR3 length is 15 residues. Trimming took 0 bases from V and 4 from J, leaving 13 bases between them. The CDR3 nucleotides are TGCAGTGCTAGAGAGGCAACGGGTTATTACAATGAGCAGTTCTTC. Translation gives CSAREATGYYNEQFF.

This clonotype appeared many times. In DNA form, the CDR3 reads TGTGCCAGCAGTTTATCGACCCCCTCGCAGTATTTT. This gives the protein CASSLSTPSQYF. The chain joins TRBV28 to TRBJ2-3; D remains unclear. V dropped 1 base and J dropped 10 bases, with 9 bases sitting between them. CDR3 length: 12 amino acids. From germline, CDR1 is MDHEN and CDR2 SYDVKM.

The chain links TRBV20-1 to TRBJ2-7; D unclear. V was trimmed by 0 bases and J by 0 bases, leaving 21 bases between them. Germline V gene data show CDR1 as DFQATT and CDR2 as SNEGSKA (reference sequence). The CDR3 is 18 residues long. CDR3 bases: TGCAGTGCTAGAGATAGGTCCCCCAAAAGGTCTTTCTCCTACGAGCAGTACTTC. Translated, it gives CSARDRSPKRSFSYEQYF.

This clonotype was picked up many times. CDR3 amino acids: CASSRRGAEADTQYF. The CDR3 DNA reads TGCGCCAGCAGCCGACGGGGTGCAGAGGCAGATACGCAGTATTTT. This chain joins TRBV5-1 and TRBJ2-3; weak D call: TRBD2 (5 bases). CDR1 is SGHRS, CDR2 YFSETQ, per germline. There are 15 residues in the CDR3. V lost 4 bases and J lost 4, with 16 bases in between.

V usage is TRBV7-2 and J usage is TRBJ2-7; D ambiguous. With 3 bases removed from V and 3 bases from J, the gap between germline ends came to 9 bases. The V gene's germline CDR1 is SGHTA and CDR2 FQGNSA. The length of the CDR3 is 13 residues. This chain's CDR3 is CASSFETSYEQYV. As DNA, the CDR3 is TGTGCCAGCAGCTTCGAGACAAGCTACGAGCAGTACGTC.

A few counts support this clonotype. The genes are TRBV29-1 and TRBJ1-4; 9 positions match TRBD1. The CDR3 totals 15 residues. The J segment lost 3 bases and the V segment lost 4 bases, leaving 6 bases of the junction unmatched. CDR1 and CDR2 (germline): SQVTM, ANQGSEA. The CDR3, as DNA: TGCAGCGTTGTTTGGACAGGGGACGCTAATGAAAAACTGTTTTTT. This translates into CSVVWTGDANEKLFF.